This T cell receptor (beta chain) was identified during a study of CD8 T cells in ankylosing spondylitis. Findings of the study overall: About 8 highly homologous variants made up a TCR beta motif, and this motif appeared characteristic of ankylosing spondylitis blood.

There are 11 residues in the CDR3. Germline CDR1 is MNHNS and CDR2 is SASEGT. A note on this clonotype: Its antigen is unknown. At one boundary the junction diverges from the germline segment, which might be a read error.

Libraries of TCR beta came from quantitative 5'-RACE with molecular barcodes. One entry per CDR3 protein results from TCRdb running MiXCR on the 5' RACE reads. The sample lists approximately 200,000 distinct CDR3 sequences; about 13% were seen once. This rearrangement joins TRBV6-1 to TRBJ2-7; D is uncertain. The specimen was blood, either unsorted or a sorted T cell fraction (not recorded which). The TCR comes from a male donor with ankylosing spondylitis or in good health (not recorded which). In DNA form, the CDR3 reads TGTACCAGCACGGGCTCCTACGAGCAGTACTTC. As protein: CTSTGSYEQYF.